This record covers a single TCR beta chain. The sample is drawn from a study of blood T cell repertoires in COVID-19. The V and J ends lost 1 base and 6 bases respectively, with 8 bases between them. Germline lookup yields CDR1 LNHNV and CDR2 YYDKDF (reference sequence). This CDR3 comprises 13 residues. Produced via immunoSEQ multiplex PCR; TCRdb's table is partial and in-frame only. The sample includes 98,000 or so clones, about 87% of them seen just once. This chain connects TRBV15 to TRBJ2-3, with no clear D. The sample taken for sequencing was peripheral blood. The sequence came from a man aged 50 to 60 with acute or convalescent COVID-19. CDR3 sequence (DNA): TGTGCCACCAGCAGAGCCACCTATGATACGCAGTATTTT. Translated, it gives CATSRATYDTQYF.